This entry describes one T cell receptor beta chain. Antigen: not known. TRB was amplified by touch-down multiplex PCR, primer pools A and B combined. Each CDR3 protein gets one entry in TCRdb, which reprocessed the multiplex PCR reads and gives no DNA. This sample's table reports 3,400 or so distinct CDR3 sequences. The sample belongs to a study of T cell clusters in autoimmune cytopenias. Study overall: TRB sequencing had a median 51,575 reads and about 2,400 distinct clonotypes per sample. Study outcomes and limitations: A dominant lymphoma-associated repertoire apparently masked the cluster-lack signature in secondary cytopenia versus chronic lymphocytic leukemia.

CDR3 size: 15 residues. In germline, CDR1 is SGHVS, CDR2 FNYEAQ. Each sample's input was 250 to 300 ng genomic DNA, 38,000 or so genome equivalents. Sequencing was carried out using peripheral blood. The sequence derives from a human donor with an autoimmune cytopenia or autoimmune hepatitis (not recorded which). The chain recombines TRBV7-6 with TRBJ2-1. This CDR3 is CASSLEASPYNEQFF.